This paragraph reports one T cell receptor beta chain. Its specificity is not known. The junction differs from germline at one of its ends, possibly a read error. The data stem from a study of blood T cells in healthy people across ages. Combining a sample-barcoded 5' primer with a J-beta primer mix, a second PCR ran for roughly 7 to 11 cycles. The template-switch adaptor was a 5' adaptor with 12 random nucleotides. It tagged each cDNA molecule. From the 5' RACE reads, TCRdb called clonotypes with MiXCR, one entry per CDR3 protein. This sample has just over 800,000 distinct CDR3 sequences, with roughly 60% found just once. The V gene's germline CDR1 is SNHLY and CDR2 FYNNEI. The CDR3 sequence is 14 residues long. General observations from the study: It was not known whether donors were CMV positive (a possible confounder of expanded clonotype changes).

Sequencing was performed on blood. This clonotype was sampled from a man aged 25-45 years in good health. The V and J genes are TRBV2 and TRBJ1-2; no clear D gene. CDR3 DNA: TGTGTCAGCAGTCCCAGACCGACTAACTATGGCTACACCTTC. Translation gives CVSSPRPTNYGYTF.